This T cell receptor beta chain was sequenced in a study of technical replicates of blood from a handful of donors (dated by TCRdb to about 2017). The library was produced with the immunoSEQ multiplex PCR assay. Held by TCRdb, this immuneACCESS table contains in-frame sequences only and omits some clones. Under half of the omission traces to an unresolved V gene where checked; the cause of the rest is unknown. The sample table records tens of thousands of clones; around 94% of these occur just once. Roughly 0.25% of the sample is in the top ten clones. For this clone: The clone's antigen remains unknown. Base qualities are not provided; no much larger clone lies one nucleotide away.

Spanning cysteine to phenylalanine, the CDR3 consists of 16 amino acids. Only CDR3 DNA remains: 48 bases, in frame from the first base. V has 5 bases trimmed and J has 2 bases trimmed; junction bases matching no gene number 5. CDR1 is given as SEHNR and CDR2 as FQNEAQ, both from the germline V gene (reference sequence). This clonotype was sampled from a human donor in good health. Sample: T cells isolated from PBMCs. The sequence links TRBV7-9 to TRBJ2-2, with 10 junctional bases fitting TRBD2. The nucleotide sequence reads TGTGCCAGCAGCCCCAAGCGGGGGGGAAACACCGGGGAGCTGTTTTTT. Its protein reads: CASSPKRGGNTGELFF.